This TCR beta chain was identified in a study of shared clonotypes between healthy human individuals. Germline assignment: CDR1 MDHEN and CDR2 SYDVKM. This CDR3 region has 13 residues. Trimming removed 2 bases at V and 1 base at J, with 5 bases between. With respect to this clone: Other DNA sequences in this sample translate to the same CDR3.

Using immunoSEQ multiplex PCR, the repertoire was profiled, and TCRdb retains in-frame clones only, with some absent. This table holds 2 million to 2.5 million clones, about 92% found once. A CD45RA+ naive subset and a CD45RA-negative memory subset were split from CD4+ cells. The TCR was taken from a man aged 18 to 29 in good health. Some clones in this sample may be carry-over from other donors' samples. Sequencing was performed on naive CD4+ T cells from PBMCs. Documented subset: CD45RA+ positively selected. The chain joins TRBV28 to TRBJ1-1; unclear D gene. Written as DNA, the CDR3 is TGTGCCAGCAGTTTACCGCAGAACACTGAAGCTTTCTTT. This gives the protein CASSLPQNTEAFF.